This T cell receptor beta chain was profiled in a study of T cell responses to AZD1222 COVID-19 vaccine. Overall study context: Second-dose groups at about 4 or about 12 weeks were pooled.

Study-level points and caveats: Females made up more of the donors, who were largely white British, and clonal diversity may have come out too low. As reported, nearly half of all spike-specific TCRs target variant regions that are unmutated. Along spike, vaccine-associated CD4 TCRs were found throughout, with dominance at 160-218 and 743-854.

The CDR3 has 13 residues. Looked up from germline, CDR1 is SGHNT and CDR2 is YYREEE (reference sequence). V shed 4 bases and J shed 4 bases, with 11 bases lying between them. Sequencing used immunoSEQ multiplex PCR; TCRdb keeps in-frame clones, though not all of them. The sample has about 160,000 clones, around 89% seen once; the top ten hold 6.9%. On this clone: Its specificity is unknown.

This sequence was found in an adult in good health. The chain has TRBV5-4 and TRBJ1-1; no clear D gene. This specimen was peripheral blood, taken on day 0 of AZD1222 vaccination. For the CDR3, the DNA is TGTGCCAGCAGCACCTGGATAGGCACTGAAGCTTTCTTT. Its protein is CASSTWIGTEAFF. The complete variable domain, with remaining parts taken from reference TRBV5-4 and TRBJ1-1, reads ETGVTQSPTHLIKTRGQQVTLRCSSQSGHNTVSWYQQALGQGPQFIFQYYREEENGRGNFPPRFSGLQFPNYSSELNVNALELDDSALYLCASSTWIGTEAFFGQGTRLTVV.